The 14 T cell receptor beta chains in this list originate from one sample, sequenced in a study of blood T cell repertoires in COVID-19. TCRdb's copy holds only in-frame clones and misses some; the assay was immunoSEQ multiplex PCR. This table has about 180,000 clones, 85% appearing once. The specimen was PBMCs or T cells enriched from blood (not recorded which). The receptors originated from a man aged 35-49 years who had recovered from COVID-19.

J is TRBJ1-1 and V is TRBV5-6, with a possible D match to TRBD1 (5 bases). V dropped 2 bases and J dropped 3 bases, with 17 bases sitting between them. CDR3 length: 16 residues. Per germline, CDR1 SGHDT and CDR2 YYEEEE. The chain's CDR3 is CASSFGSGYRDTEAFF. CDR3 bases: TGTGCCAGCAGCTTTGGGTCAGGGTATAGGGACACTGAAGCTTTCTTT.

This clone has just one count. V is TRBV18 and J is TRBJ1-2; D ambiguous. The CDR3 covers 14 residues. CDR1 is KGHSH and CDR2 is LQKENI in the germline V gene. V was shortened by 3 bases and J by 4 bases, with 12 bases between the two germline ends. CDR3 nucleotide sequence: TGTGCCAGCTCACCTGCGGTAGAAGGCTATGGCTACACCTTC. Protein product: CASSPAVEGYGYTF.

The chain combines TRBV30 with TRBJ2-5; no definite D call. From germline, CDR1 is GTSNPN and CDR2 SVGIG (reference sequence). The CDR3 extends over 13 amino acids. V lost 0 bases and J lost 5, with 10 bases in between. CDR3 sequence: CAWSVLLRETQYF. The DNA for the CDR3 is TGTGCCTGGAGTGTCTTACTGAGGGAGACCCAGTACTTC. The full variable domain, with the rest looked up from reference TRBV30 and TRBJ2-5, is SQTIHQWPATLVQPVGSPLSLECTVEGTSNPNLYWYRQAAGRGLQLLFYSVGIGQISSEVPQNLSASRPQDRQFILSSKKLLLSDSGFYLCAWSVLLRETQYFGPGTRLLVL.

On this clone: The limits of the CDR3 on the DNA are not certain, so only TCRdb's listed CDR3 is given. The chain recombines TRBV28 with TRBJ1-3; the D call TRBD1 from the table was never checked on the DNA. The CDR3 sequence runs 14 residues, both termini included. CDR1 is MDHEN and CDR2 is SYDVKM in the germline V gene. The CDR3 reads CASSFFGSGNTIYF.

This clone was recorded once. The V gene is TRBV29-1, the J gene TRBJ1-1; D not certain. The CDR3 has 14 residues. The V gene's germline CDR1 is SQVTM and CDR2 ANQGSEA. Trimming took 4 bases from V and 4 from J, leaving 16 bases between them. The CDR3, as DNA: TGCAGCGTTGCACCCAGAGGAGCGGGCACTGAAGCTTTCTTT. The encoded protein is CSVAPRGAGTEAFF.

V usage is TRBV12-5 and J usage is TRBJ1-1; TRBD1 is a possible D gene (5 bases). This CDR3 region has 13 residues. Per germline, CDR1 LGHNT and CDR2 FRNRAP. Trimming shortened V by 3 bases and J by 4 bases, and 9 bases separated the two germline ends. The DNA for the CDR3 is TGTGCTAGTGGTTTTCAGGGAGGCACTGAAGCTTTCTTT. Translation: CASGFQGGTEAFF.

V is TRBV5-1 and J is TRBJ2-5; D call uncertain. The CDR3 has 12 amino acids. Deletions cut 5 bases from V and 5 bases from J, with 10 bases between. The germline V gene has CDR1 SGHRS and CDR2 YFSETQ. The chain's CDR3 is CASSVGSETQYF. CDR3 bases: TGCGCCAGCAGTGTGGGCTCGGAGACCCAGTACTTC.

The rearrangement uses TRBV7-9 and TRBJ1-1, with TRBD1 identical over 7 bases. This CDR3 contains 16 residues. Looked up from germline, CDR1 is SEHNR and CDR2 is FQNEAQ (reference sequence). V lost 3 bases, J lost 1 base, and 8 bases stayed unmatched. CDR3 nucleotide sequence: TGTGCCAGCAGCTTTTATAGGGGGCTTGGGAACACTGAAGCTTTCTTT. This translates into CASSFYRGLGNTEAFF.

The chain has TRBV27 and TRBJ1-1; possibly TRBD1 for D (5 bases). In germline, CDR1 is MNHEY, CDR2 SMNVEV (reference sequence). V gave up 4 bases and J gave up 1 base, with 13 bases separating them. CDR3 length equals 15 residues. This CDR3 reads CASSSRGIGNTEAFF. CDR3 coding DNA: TGTGCCAGCAGTTCTAGGGGAATAGGGAACACTGAAGCTTTCTTT.

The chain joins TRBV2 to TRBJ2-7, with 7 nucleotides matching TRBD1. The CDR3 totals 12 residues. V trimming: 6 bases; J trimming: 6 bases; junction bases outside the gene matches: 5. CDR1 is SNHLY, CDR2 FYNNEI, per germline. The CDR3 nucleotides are TGTGCCAGCAGCTATGACAGGGTCGAGCAGTACTTC. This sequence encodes CASSYDRVEQYF.

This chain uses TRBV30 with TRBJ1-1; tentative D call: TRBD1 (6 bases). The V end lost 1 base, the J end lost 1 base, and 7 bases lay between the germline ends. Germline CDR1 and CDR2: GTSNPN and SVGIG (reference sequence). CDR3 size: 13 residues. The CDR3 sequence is CAWSGDTNTEAFF. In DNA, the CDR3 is TGTGCCTGGAGTGGGGACACGAACACTGAAGCTTTCTTT. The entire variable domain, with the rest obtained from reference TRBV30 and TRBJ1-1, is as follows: SQTIHQWPATLVQPVGSPLSLECTVEGTSNPNLYWYRQAAGRGLQLLFYSVGIGQISSEVPQNLSASRPQDRQFILSSKKLLLSDSGFYLCAWSGDTNTEAFFGQGTRLTVV.

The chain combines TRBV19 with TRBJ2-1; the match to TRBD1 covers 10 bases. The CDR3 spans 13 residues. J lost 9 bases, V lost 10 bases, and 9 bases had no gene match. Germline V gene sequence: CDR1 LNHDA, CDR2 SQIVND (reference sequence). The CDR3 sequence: CATLSTGGGEQFF. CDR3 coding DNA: TGTGCCACCCTCTCGACAGGGGGCGGTGAGCAGTTCTTC.

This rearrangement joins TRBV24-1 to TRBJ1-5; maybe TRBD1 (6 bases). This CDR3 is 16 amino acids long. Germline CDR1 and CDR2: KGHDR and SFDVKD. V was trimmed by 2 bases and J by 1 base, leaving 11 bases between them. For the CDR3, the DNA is TGTGCCACCAGTGATTCCCAACAGGGAAGCAATCAGCCCCAGCATTTT. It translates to CATSDSQQGSNQPQHF.

CDR3 region: CASSPRQGNEAFF. The CDR3 bases are TGTGCCAGCAGCCCCCGACAGGGGAATGAAGCTTTCTTT. This chain links TRBV3-1 (or the pseudogene TRBV3-2) with TRBJ1-1; 8 bases align to TRBD1. V trimming: 4 bases; J trimming: 7 bases; junction bases outside the gene matches: 5. CDR1 and CDR2 from the germline V gene are LGHDT and YNNKEL (reference sequence). This CDR3 spans 13 amino acids.